The next 5 T cell receptor beta chains were all read from a single sample in a study of spatial heterogeneity in lung cancer (dated by TCRdb to the late 2010s). General conclusions and limits of the study: The number of expanded intratumoral alpha and beta TCRs correlated with the tumor nonsynonymous mutation count.

What the time point label conveys for this sample: sample taken at primary tumor resection. Library prep was done by 5' RACE. Instrument on record: NextSeq 500. TCRdb ran its own pipeline on the public reads, namely fastp trimming at Q25 and MiXCR clone calling, and kept in-frame beta chains. Merged by CDR3 protein, the rows form single entries marked with the most common genes and DNA. This sample comprises roughly 5,700 distinct CDR3 sequences, approximately 27% of them detected only once. The ten largest clonotypes hold around 25% of the sample. Their cognate antigens are unknown. The sequences come from lung tumor tissue, collected at surgery. These receptors originate from a male donor with early-stage non-small cell lung cancer.

The chain couples TRBV5-1 to TRBJ2-7, with TRBD1 as a possible D gene (6 bases). This CDR3 is 13 amino acids long. Trimming left V 3 bases short and J 5 bases short, with 12 bases between. Germline V gives CDR1 SGHRS, CDR2 YFSETQ. The CDR3 is CASSSGASDEQYF. Written as DNA, the CDR3 is TGCGCCAGCAGCTCAGGGGCTTCGGACGAGCAGTACTTC.

The rearrangement uses TRBV11-2 and TRBJ2-1; 9 bases map to TRBD2. CDR3 length equals 18 residues. Losses at the gene ends were 8 bases for V and 5 bases for J; bases not matched to a gene: 19. Germline V gene lookup returns CDR1 SGHAT and CDR2 FQNNGV. The CDR3 DNA sequence: TGTGCCAGCCGCAGCTTAGAAGCGGGACTAGCCTACCACAATGAGCAGTTCTTC. It is translated as CASRSLEAGLAYHNEQFF.

This clonotype turned up a few times. The chain links TRBV6-5 to TRBJ2-6; possibly TRBD1 for D (5 bases). With 2 bases removed from V and 0 bases from J, the gap between germline ends came to 8 bases. CDR1 and CDR2 (germline): MNHEY, SVGAGI. This CDR3 spans 16 amino acids. Here the CDR3 reads CASSYAGSSGANVLTF. In nucleotides, the CDR3 is TGTGCCAGCAGTTACGCAGGGTCCTCTGGGGCCAACGTCCTGACTTTC.

This clonotype occurred a few times. The V call is TRBV12-3 or TRBV12-4, the J call TRBJ2-1; 7 positions agree with TRBD1. V gave up 7 bases and J gave up 0 bases; unmatched junction bases: 6. The CDR3 loop spans 15 amino acids. Here the CDR3 DNA reads TGTGCCAGCAACCCACAGGGGAGCTCCTACAATGAGCAGTTCTTC. This codes for CASNPQGSSYNEQFF.

By frequency in the sample, this clonotype is medium-sized. This chain connects TRBV6-5 to TRBJ2-3, with a weak D call TRBD2 (5 bases). V was trimmed by 5 bases and J by 5 bases, leaving 8 bases between them. The V gene's germline CDR1 is MNHEY and CDR2 SVGAGI. The CDR3 is 12 residues long. CDR3 DNA: TGTGCCAGCAGTACCGGGATAGATACGCAGTATTTT. Translating gives CASSTGIDTQYF.